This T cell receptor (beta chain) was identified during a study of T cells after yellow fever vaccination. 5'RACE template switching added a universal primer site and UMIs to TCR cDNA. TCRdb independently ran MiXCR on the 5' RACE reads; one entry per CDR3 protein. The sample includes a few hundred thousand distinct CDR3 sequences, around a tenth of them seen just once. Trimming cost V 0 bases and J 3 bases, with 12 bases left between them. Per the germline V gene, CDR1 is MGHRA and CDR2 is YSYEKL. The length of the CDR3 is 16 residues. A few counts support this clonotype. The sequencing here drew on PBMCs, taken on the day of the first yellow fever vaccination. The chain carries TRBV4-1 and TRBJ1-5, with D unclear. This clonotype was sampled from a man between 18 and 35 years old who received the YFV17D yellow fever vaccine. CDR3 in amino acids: CASSQDHGNLNQPQHF. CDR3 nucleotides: TGCGCCAGCAGCCAAGATCACGGGAACCTCAATCAGCCCCAGCATTTT.